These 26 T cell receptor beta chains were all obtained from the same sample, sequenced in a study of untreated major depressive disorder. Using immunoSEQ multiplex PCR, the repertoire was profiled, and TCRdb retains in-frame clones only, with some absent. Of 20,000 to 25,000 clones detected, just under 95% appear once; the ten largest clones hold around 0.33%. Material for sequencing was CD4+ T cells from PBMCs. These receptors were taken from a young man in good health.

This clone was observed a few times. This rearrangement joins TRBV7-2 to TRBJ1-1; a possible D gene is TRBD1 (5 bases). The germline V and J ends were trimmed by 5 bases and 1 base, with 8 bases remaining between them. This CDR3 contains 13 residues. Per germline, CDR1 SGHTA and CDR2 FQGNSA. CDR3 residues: CASSVDRNTEAFF. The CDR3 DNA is TGTGCCAGCAGCGTCGACAGGAACACTGAAGCTTTCTTT.

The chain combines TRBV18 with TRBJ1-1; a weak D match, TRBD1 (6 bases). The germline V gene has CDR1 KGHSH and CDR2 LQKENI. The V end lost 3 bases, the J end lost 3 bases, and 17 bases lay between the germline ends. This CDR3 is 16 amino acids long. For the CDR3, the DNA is TGTGCCAGCTCACCGTTGGCGGGGGCGATGGACACTGAAGCTTTCTTT. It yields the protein CASSPLAGAMDTEAFF. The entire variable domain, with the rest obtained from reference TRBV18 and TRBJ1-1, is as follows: NAGVMQNPRHLVRRRGQEARLRCSPMKGHSHVYWYRQLPEEGLKFMVYLQKENIIDESGMPKERFSAEFPKEGPSILRIQQVVRGDSAAYFCASSPLAGAMDTEAFFGQGTRLTVV.

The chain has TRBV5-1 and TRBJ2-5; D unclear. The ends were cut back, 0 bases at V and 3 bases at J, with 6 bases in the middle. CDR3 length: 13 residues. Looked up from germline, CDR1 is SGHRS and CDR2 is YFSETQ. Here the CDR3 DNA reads TGCGCCAGCAGCTTGGGAGGAGAAGAGACCCAGTACTTC. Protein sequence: CASSLGGEETQYF.

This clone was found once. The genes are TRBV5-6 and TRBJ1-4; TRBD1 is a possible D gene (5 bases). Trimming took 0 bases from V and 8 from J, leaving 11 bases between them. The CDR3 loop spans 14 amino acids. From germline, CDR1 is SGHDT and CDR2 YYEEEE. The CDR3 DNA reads TGTGCCAGCAGCTTGGGCAGGGTCGAAGAAAAACTGTTTTTT. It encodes CASSLGRVEEKLFF.

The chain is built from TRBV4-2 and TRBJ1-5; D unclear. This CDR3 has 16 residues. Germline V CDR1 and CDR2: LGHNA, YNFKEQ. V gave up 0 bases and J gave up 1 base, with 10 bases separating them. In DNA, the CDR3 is TGTGCCAGCAGCCAAGAAGGAGGGAACAGCAATCAGCCCCAGCATTTT. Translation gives CASSQEGGNSNQPQHF.

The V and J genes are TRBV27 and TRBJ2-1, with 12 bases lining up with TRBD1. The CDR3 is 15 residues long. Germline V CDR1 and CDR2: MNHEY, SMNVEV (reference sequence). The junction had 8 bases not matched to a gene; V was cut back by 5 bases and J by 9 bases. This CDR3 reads CASSPRDRGLGEQFF. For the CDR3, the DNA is TGTGCCAGCAGTCCCCGGGACAGGGGGCTCGGTGAGCAGTTCTTC.

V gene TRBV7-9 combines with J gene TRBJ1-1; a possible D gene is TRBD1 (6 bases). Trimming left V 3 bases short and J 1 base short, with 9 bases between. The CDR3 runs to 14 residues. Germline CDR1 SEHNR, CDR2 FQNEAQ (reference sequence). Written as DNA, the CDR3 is TGTGCCAGCAGCTTCAGGGGAGGGAACACTGAAGCTTTCTTT. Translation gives CASSFRGGNTEAFF.

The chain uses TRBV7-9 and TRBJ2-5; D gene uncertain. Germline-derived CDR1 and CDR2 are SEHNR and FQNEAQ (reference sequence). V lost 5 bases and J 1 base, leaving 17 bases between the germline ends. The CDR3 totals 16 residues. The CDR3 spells CASSITRFWAQETQYF. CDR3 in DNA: TGTGCCAGCAGCATAACGCGGTTCTGGGCCCAAGAGACCCAGTACTTC.

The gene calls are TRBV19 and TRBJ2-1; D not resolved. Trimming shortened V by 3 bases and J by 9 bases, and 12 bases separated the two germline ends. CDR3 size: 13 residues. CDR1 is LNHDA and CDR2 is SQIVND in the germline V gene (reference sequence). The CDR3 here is CASSIGRVGEQFF. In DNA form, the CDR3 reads TGTGCCAGTAGTATCGGTCGGGTTGGTGAGCAGTTCTTC.

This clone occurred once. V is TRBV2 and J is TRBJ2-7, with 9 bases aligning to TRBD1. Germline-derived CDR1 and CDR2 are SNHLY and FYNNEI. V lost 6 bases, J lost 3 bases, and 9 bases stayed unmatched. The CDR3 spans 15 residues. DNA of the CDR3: TGTGCCAGCAGAGTCACAGGGGGCGGGTACTACGAGCAGTACTTC. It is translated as CASRVTGGGYYEQYF.

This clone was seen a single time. The CDR3 here is CASSLTSLGVETQYF. As DNA, the CDR3 is TGTGCCAGCAGTTTAACATCCCTGGGTGTAGAGACCCAGTACTTC. This sequence joins TRBV6-5 and TRBJ2-5; no clear D. Trimming shortened V by 4 bases and J by 4 bases, and 16 bases separated the two germline ends. Germline CDR1 reads MNHEY; CDR2 reads SVGAGI. The CDR3 runs 15 residues.

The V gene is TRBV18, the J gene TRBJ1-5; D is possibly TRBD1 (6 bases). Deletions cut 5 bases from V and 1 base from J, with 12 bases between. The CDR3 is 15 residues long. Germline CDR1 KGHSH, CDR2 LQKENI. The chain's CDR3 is CASSSDRLSNQPQHF. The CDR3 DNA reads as TGTGCCAGCTCATCCGACAGGCTAAGCAATCAGCCCCAGCATTTT.

CDR3 amino acids: CASRKDLNYGYTF. The CDR3 DNA sequence: TGTGCCAGCAGAAAGGACCTTAACTATGGCTACACCTTC. The chain combines TRBV7-2 with TRBJ1-2, with D unclear. V was shortened by 6 bases and J by 1 base, with 9 bases between the two germline ends. Germline-derived CDR1 and CDR2 are SGHTA and FQGNSA. The CDR3 is 13 amino acids.

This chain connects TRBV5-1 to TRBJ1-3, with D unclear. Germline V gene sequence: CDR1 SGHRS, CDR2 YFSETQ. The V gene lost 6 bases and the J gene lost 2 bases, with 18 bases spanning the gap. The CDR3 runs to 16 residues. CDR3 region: CASTPDGLSAGNTIYF. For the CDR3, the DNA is TGCGCCAGCACACCCGACGGATTATCGGCTGGAAACACCATATATTTT.

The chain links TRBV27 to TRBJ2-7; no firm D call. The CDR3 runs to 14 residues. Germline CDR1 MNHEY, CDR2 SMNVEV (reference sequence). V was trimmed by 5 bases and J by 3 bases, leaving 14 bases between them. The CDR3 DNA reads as TGTGCCAGCAGTATTAGAATGGCCCGCTACGAGCAGTACTTC. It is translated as CASSIRMARYEQYF.

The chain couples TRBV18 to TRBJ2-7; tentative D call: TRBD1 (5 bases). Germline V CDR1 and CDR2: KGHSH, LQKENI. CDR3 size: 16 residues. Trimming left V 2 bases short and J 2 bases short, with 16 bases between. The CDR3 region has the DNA TGTGCCAGCTCACCAAATCGGGCAGGGTGGACCTACGAGCAGTACTTC. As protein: CASSPNRAGWTYEQYF. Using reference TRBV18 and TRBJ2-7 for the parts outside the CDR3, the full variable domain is NAGVMQNPRHLVRRRGQEARLRCSPMKGHSHVYWYRQLPEEGLKFMVYLQKENIIDESGMPKERFSAEFPKEGPSILRIQQVVRGDSAAYFCASSPNRAGWTYEQYFGPGTRLTVT.

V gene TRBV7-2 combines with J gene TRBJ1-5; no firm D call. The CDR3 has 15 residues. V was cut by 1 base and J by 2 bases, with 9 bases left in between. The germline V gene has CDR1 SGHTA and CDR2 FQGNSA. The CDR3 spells CASSLEWWGNQPQHF. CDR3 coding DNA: TGTGCCAGCAGCTTAGAGTGGTGGGGCAATCAGCCCCAGCATTTT.

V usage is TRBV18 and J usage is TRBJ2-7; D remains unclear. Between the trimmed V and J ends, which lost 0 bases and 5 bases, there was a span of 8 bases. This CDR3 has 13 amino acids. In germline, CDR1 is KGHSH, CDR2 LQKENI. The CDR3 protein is CASSPPVRDEQYF. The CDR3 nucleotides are TGTGCCAGCTCACCACCGGTTCGGGACGAGCAGTACTTC.

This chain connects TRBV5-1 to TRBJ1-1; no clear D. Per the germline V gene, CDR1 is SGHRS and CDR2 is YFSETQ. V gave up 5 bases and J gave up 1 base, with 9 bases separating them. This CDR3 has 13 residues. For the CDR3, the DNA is TGCGCCAGCAGTCCCCGGCAGAACACTGAAGCTTTCTTT. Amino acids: CASSPRQNTEAFF. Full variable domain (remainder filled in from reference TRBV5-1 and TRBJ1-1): KAGVTQTPRYLIKTRGQQVTLSCSPISGHRSVSWYQQTPGQGLQFLFEYFSETQRNKGNFPGRFSGRQFSNSRSEMNVSTLELGDSALYLCASSPRQNTEAFFGQGTRLTVV.

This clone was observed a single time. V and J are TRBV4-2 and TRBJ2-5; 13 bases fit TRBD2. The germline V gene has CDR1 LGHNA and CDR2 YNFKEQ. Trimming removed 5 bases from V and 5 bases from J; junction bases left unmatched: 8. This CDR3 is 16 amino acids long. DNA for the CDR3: TGTGCCAGCAGCGGAACACTAGCGGGAGGGAGGGAGACCCAGTACTTC. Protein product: CASSGTLAGGRETQYF.

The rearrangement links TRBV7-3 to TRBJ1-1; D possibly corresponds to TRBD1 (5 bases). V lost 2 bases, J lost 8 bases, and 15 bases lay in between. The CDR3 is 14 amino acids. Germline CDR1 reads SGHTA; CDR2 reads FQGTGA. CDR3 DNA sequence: TGTGCCAGCAGCTTATTCCAGGGTGGTCCAGAAGCTTTCTTT. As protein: CASSLFQGGPEAFF.

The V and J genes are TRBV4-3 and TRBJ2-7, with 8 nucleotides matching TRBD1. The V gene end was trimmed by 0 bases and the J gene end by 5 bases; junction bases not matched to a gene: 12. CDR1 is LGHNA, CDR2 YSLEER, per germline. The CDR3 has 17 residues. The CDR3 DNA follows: TGCGCCAGCAGCCAAGAACTTGGGCAGGGGGCTTTCCACGAGCAGTACTTC. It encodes CASSQELGQGAFHEQYF.

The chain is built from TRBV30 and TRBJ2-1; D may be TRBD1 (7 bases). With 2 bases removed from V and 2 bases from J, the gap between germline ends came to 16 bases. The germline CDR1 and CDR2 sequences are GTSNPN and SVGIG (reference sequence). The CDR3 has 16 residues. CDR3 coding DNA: TGTGCCTGGAGTCCCCCAGGAGGGGGCGCCTACAATGAGCAGTTCTTC. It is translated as CAWSPPGGGAYNEQFF.

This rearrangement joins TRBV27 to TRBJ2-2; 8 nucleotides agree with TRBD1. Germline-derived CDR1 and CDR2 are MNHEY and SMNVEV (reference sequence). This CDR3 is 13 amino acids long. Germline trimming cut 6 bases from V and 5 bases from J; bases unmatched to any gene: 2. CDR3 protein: CASSWTGTGELFF. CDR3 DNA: TGTGCCAGCAGCTGGACAGGGACCGGGGAGCTGTTTTTT.

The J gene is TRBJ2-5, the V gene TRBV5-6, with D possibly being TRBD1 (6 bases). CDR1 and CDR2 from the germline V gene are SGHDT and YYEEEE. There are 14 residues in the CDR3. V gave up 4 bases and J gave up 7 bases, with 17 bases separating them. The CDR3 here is CASSPRTAHWTQYF. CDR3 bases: TGTGCCAGCAGCCCCCGGACAGCGCATTGGACCCAGTACTTC.

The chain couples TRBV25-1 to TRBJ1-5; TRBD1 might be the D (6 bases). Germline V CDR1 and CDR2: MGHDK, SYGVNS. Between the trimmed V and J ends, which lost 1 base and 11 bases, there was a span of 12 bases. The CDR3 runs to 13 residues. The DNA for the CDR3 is TGTGCCAGCAGTGAATCCAGGGGAAGGGCCCAGCATTTT. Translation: CASSESRGRAQHF.